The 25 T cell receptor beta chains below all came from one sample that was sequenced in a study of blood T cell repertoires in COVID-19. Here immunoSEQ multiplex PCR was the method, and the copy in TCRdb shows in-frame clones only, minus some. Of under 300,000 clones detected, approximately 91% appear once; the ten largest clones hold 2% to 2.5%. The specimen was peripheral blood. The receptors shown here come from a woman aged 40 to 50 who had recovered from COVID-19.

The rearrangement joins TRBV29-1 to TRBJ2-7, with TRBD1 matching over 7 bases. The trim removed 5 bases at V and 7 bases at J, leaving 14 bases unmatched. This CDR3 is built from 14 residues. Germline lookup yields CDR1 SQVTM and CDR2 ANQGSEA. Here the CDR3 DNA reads TGCAGCGTTAACAGGGGCCCCGGGATGGGGGAGCAGTACTTC. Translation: CSVNRGPGMGEQYF.

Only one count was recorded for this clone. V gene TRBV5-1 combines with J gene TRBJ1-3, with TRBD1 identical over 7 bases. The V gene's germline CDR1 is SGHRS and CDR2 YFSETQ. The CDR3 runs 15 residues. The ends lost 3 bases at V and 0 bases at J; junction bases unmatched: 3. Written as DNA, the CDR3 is TGCGCCAGCAGCTCGGGGACAGACTCTGGAAACACCATATATTTT. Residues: CASSSGTDSGNTIYF.

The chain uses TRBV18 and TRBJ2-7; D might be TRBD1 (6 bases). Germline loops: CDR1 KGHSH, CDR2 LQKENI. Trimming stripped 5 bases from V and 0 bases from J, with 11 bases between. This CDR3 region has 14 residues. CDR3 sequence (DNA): TGTGCCAGCTCATATGGACAGAACTCCTACGAGCAGTACTTC. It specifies CASSYGQNSYEQYF.

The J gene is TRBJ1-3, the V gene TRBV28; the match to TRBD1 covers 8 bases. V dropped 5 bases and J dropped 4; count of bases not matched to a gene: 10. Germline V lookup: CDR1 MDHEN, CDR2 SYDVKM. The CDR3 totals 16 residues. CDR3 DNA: TGTGCCAGCAGTGACCCCAGGGGGCAAGGCGGAAACACCATATATTTT. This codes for CASSDPRGQGGNTIYF.

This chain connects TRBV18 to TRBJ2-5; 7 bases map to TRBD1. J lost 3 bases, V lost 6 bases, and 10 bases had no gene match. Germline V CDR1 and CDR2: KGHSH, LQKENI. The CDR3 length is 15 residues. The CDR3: CASSPYGTAEETQYF. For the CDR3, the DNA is TGTGCCAGCTCGCCGTACGGGACAGCCGAAGAGACCCAGTACTTC.

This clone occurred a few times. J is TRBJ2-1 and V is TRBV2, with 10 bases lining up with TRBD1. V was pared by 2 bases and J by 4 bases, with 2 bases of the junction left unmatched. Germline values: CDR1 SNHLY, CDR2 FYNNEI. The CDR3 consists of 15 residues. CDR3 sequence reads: CASSELGQGYNEQFF. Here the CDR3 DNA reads TGTGCCAGCAGTGAATTGGGACAGGGGTACAATGAGCAGTTCTTC.

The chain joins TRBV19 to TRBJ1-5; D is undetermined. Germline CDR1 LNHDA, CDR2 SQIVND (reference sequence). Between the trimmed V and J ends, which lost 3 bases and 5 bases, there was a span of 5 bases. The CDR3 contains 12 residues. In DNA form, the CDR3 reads TGTGCCAGTAGTATTCGGGATCAGCCCCAGCATTTT. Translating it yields CASSIRDQPQHF.

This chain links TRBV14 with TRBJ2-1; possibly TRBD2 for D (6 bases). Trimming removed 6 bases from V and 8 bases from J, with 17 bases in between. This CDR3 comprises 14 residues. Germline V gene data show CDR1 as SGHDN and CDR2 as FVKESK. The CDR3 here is CASSSRAGRYEQFF. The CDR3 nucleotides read TGTGCCAGCAGTTCCCGCGCGGGACGCTATGAGCAGTTCTTC.

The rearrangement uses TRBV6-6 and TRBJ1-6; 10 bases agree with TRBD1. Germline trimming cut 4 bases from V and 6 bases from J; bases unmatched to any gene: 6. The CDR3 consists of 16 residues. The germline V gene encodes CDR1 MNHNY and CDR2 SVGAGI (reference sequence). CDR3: CASSFDGTGANSPLHF. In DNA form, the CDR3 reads TGTGCCAGCAGTTTTGATGGGACAGGGGCTAATTCACCCCTCCACTTT.

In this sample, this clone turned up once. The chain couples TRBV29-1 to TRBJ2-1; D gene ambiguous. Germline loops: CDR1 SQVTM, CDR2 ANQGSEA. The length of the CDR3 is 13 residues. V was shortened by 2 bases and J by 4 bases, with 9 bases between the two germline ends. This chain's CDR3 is CSVEHMVYNEQFF. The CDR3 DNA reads TGCAGCGTTGAACACATGGTTTACAATGAGCAGTTCTTC.

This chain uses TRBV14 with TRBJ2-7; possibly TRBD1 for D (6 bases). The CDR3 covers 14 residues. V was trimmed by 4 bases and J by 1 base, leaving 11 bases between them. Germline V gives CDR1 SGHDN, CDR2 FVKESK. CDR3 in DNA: TGTGCCAGCAGCCCCCGGACAGCGTCCTACGAGCAGTACTTC. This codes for CASSPRTASYEQYF.

As DNA, the CDR3 is TGTGCCAGCAGTTATTTTGACAGCACGGGGGCCCAGTACTTC. It is translated as CASSYFDSTGAQYF. This chain links TRBV6-2 or TRBV6-3 with TRBJ2-5; weak D call: TRBD2 (6 bases). Trimming took 3 bases from V and 9 from J, leaving 17 bases between them. This CDR3 is built from 14 residues. The germline CDR1 and CDR2 sequences are MNHEY and SVGEGT.

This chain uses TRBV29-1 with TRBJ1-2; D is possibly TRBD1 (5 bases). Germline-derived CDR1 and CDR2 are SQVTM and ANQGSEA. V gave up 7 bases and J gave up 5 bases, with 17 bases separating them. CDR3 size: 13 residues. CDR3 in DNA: TGCAGCGCTGACCTTCCAGGGCAGTATGGCTACACCTTC. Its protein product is CSADLPGQYGYTF.

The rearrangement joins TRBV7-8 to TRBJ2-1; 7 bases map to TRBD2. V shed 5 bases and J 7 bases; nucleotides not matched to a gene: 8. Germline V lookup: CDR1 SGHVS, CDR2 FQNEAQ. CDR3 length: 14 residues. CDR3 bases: TGTGCCAGCAGCACCTTTGTGGGAGGGAATGAGCAGTTCTTC. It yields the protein CASSTFVGGNEQFF.

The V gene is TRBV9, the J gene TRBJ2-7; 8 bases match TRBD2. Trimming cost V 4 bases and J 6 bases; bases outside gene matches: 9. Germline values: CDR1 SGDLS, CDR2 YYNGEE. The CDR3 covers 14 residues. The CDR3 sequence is CASSLGLAGVEQYF. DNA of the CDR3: TGTGCCAGCAGCCTCGGACTAGCAGGAGTCGAGCAGTACTTC.

CDR3 amino acids: CASSQDPPPSMGRGGELFF. The DNA of the CDR3 is TGTGCCAGCAGCCAAGATCCCCCCCCCTCTATGGGAAGGGGCGGGGAGCTGTTTTTT. This rearrangement joins TRBV4-2 to TRBJ2-2; a weak D match, TRBD1 (5 bases). CDR3 size: 19 residues. The germline V and J ends were trimmed by 0 bases and 7 bases, with 24 bases remaining between them. Germline CDR1 LGHNA, CDR2 YNFKEQ.

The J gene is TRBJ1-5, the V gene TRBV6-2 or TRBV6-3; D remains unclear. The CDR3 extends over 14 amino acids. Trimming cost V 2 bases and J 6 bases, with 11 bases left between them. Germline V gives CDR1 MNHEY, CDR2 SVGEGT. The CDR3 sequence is CASSYPSLSQPQHF. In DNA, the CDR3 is TGTGCCAGCAGTTACCCAAGTCTGAGTCAGCCCCAGCATTTT.

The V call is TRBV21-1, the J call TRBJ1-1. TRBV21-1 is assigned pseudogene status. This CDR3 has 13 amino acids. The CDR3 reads CASSQSTDCGAFF. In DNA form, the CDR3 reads TGTGCCAGCAGCCAAAGTACGGATTGCGGAGCTTTCTTT.

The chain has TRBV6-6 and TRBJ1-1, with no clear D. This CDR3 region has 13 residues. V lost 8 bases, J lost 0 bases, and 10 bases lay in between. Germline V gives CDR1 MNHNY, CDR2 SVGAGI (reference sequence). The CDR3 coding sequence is TGTGCCAGCGGGCGGGCCGTGAACACTGAAGCTTTCTTT. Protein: CASGRAVNTEAFF.

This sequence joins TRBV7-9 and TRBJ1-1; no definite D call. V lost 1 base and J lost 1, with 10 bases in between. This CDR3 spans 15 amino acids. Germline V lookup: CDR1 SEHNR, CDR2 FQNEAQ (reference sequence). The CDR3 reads CASSLDSRKNTEAFF. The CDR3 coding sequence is TGTGCCAGCAGCTTAGACAGTAGGAAGAACACTGAAGCTTTCTTT.

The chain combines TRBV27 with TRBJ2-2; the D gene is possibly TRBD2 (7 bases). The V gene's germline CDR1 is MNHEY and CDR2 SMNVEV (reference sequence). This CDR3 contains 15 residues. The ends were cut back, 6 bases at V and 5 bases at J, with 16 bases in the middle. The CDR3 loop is CASRSTGGGTGELFF. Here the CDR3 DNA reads TGTGCCAGCAGGTCGACGGGGGGCGGTACCGGGGAGCTGTTTTTT.

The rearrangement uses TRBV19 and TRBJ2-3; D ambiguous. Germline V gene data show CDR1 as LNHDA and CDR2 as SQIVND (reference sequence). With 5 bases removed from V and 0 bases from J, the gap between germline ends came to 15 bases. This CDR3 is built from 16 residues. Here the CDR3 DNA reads TGTGCCAGTAGTCCCCGGTACCGAGAAAGCACAGATACGCAGTATTTT. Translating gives CASSPRYRESTDTQYF.

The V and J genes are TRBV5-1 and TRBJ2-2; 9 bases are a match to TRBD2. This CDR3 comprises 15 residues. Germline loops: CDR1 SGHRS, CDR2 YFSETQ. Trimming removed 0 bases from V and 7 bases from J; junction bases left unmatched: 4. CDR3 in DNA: TGCGCCAGCAGCTTGGGGGGACTAGCAGGCGGGGAGCTGTTTTTT. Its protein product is CASSLGGLAGGELFF.

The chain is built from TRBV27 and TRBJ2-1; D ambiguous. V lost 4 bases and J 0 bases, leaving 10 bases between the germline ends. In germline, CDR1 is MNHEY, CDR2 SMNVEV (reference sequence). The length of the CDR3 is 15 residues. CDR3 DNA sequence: TGTGCCAGCAGTTCCCAGGCAAGCTCCTACAATGAGCAGTTCTTC. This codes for CASSSQASSYNEQFF.

CDR3 DNA sequence: TGTGCCAGCAGCTTCCCGGACAGGACCTACGAGCAGTACTTC. Amino acids: CASSFPDRTYEQYF. The rearrangement links TRBV5-5 to TRBJ2-7; the match to TRBD1 covers 7 bases. Germline CDR1 is SGHKS and CDR2 is YYEKEE (reference sequence). This CDR3 contains 14 residues. Unmatched junction bases numbered 4, after V lost 2 bases and J lost 2 bases.